The 4 T cell receptor beta chains in this list originate from one sample, sequenced in a study of spatial heterogeneity in lung cancer. Time point indicated: blood at routine non-recurrence follow-up after resection. Using its own MiXCR run on the 5' RACE reads, TCRdb lists one record per CDR3 protein. The repertoire holds more than 3,000 distinct CDR3 sequences, with just under 55% as singletons. This specimen consisted of PBMCs, obtained at follow-up. The receptors originated from a male donor with early-stage non-small cell lung cancer.

This clonotype showed up just a few times. With the library built for alpha chains, this beta chain is off target and its frequency is not meaningful. This sequence joins TRBV18 and TRBJ2-7; D possibly matches TRBD1 or TRBD2 (6 bases each). The CDR3 runs 14 residues. Looked up from germline, CDR1 is KGHSH and CDR2 is LQKENI. V was trimmed by 3 bases and J by 0 bases, leaving 9 bases between them. The CDR3 DNA follows: TGTGCCAGCTCACCTAGGGGGGACTCCTACGAGCAGTACTTC. Protein sequence: CASSPRGDSYEQYF.

Comment on this clonotype: The library was built for alpha chains, so this beta chain is an off-target read and its size means little. The chain carries TRBV20-1 and TRBJ2-1; D possibly corresponds to TRBD1 (7 bases). V was trimmed by 3 bases and J by 6 bases, leaving 18 bases between them. From germline, CDR1 is DFQATT and CDR2 SNEGSKA (reference sequence). The CDR3 has 15 amino acids. Written as DNA, the CDR3 is TGCAGTGCTAGCCCTGGCCAGGGGGGAGTCAATGAGCAGTTCTTC. Amino acids: CSASPGQGGVNEQFF.

Details on this clonotype: This beta chain represents an off-target read in a library built for alpha chains; its size is of limited meaning. The chain carries TRBV7-2 and TRBJ2-1, with 9 bases that match TRBD1. Germline trimming cut 7 bases from V and 7 bases from J; bases unmatched to any gene: 11. This CDR3 is built from 15 residues. Germline CDR1 is SGHTA and CDR2 is FQGNSA. Here the CDR3 DNA reads TGTGCCAGCAACCCCTTTCTACAGGGGGCGAATGAGCAGTTCTTC. Protein product: CASNPFLQGANEQFF.

As for this clonotype: A library prepared for alpha chains yielded this beta chain as an off-target read; its size is of little meaning. The chain employs TRBV19 and TRBJ2-7; TRBD1 might be the D (5 bases). The CDR3 is made up of 13 amino acids. Trimming left V 3 bases short and J 5 bases short, with 11 bases between. CDR1 is LNHDA, CDR2 SQIVND, per germline (reference sequence). The CDR3 DNA reads as TGTGCCAGTAGTATCCCAGGGATCGACGAGCAGTACTTC. Protein sequence: CASSIPGIDEQYF.